This T cell receptor beta chain came from a study of CD4 and CD8 cells across lung adenocarcinoma regions. Donors had localized lung adenocarcinoma, a non-small cell lung cancer. Germline CDR1 reads MGHRA; CDR2 reads YSYEKL. This CDR3 spans 16 amino acids. Trimming shortened V by 1 base and J by 0 bases, and 9 bases separated the two germline ends. TCRdb analysed the PCR reads with MiXCR anew, one entry per CDR3 protein. The sample gives approximately 9,000 distinct CDR3 sequences, 35% to 50% of which show up once; approximately 20% is in the top ten. This chain uses TRBV4-1 with TRBJ1-4, with a possible D match to TRBD1 (6 bases). The TCR was taken from a female donor with lung adenocarcinoma. The CD4 and CD8 labels of this study may be unreliable. Input material: CD4+ T cells from the margin of a lung tumor. CDR3 sequence reads: CASSQAEGATNEKLFF. The CDR3 DNA sequence: TGCGCCAGCAGCCAAGCCGAGGGGGCAACTAATGAAAAACTGTTTTTT.